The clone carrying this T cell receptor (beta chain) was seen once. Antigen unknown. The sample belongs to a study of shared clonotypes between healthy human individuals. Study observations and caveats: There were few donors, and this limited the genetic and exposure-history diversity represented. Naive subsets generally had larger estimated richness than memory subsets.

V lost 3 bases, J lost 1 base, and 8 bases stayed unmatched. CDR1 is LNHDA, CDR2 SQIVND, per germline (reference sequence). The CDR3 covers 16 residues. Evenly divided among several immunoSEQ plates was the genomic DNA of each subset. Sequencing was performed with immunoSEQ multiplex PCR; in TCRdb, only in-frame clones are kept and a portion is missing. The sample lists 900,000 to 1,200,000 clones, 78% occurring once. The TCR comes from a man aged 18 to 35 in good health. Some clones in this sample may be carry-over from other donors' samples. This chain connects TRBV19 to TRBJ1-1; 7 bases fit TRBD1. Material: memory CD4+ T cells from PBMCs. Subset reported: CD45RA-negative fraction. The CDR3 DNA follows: TGTGCCAGTAGTATTATCCCGGGACAGAGGAACACTGAAGCTTTCTTT. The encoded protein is CASSIIPGQRNTEAFF.